The rows below give T cell receptor beta chains drawn from one sample of a study of monozygotic twins with inflammatory bowel disease. TCRdb reprocessed the 5' RACE reads, with one entry per CDR3 protein and no DNA. In total, the table holds roughly 100,000 distinct CDR3 sequences. The source material was blood. All receptors derive from a human donor with ulcerative colitis or Crohn's disease, or a healthy co-twin of an affected twin (not recorded which). Both conserved end residues are part of each CDR3. Size is omitted from some rows. Given values are once, few, many or a class for expanded clones.

TRBJ2-7 . TRBV6-2/TRBV6-3 CASSYPRTGTTYEQYF
TRBJ1-5 . TRBV12-3/TRBV12-4 CASSPGDVSNQPQHF
TRBJ1-5 medium-sized TRBV12-3/TRBV12-4 CASSSSGGISQPQHF
TRBJ2-7 . TRBV7-6 CASSASSSYEQYF
TRBJ2-1 . TRBV6-5 CASTLGVLSFF
TRBJ2-5 . TRBV18 CASSPQQDLLQETQYF
TRBJ2-3 . TRBV5-4 CASSVSTGDITDTQYF
TRBJ2-5 . TRBV12-3/TRBV12-4 CASSGSAGQETQYF
TRBJ1-5 . TRBV5-1 CASPTRNKGQPQHF
TRBJ2-2 . TRBV5-1 CASSQGLSGELFF
TRBJ1-2 . TRBV7-2 CASSLIQGRGYTF
TRBJ2-7 . TRBV10-3 CAISVDNEQYF
TRBJ1-2 . TRBV6-5 CASSYSATGGAGYTF
TRBJ1-1 . TRBV11-2 CASSLVQNTEAFF
TRBJ1-2 . TRBV7-9 CASSGQGHRYGYTF
TRBJ1-1 . TRBV7-2 CASTRMNTEAFF
TRBJ2-7 . TRBV5-1 CASSTGQMNSYEQYF
TRBJ1-1 . TRBV20-1 CSARAGYTEAFF
TRBJ1-2 . TRBV7-8 CASSPVTGHYGYTF
TRBJ2-3 . TRBV10-1 CASLLAGENTDTQYF
TRBJ1-6 . TRBV30 CAWSGGRGNSPLHF
TRBJ2-5 . TRBV5-6 CASSSGAGSGTQYF
TRBJ1-6 . TRBV7-3 CASSLRSDRGGSSPLHF
TRBJ2-6 . TRBV11-2 CASSLGTANVLTF
TRBJ2-1 . TRBV7-2 CASSIRTGPYNEQFF
TRBJ2-3 . TRBV4-3 CASSQEAGYTDTQYF
TRBJ2-7 . TRBV25-1 CASSEGGVYEQYF
TRBJ2-1 . TRBV5-1 CASSGDRGNEQFF
TRBJ2-7 . TRBV4-3 CASSQDWDTSYEQYF
TRBJ2-4 . TRBV10-3 CAISEPIPNIQYF